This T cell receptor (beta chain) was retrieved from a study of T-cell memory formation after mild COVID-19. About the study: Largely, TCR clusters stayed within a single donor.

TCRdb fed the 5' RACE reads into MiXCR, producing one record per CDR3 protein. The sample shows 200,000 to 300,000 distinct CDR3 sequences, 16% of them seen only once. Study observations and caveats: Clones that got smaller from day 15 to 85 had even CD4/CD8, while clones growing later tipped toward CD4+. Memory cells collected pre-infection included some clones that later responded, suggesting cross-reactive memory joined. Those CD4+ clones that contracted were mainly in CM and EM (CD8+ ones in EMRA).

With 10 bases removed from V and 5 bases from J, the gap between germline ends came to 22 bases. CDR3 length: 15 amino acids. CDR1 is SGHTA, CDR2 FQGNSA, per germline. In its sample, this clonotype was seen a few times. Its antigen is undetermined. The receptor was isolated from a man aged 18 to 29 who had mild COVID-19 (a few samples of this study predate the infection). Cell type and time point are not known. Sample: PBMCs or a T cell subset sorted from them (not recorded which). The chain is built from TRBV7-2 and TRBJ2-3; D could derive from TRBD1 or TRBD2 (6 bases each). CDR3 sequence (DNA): TGTGCCACCCGGGTGGGGGGCACTAACATAGATACGCAGTATTTT. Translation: CATRVGGTNIDTQYF.